One sample yielded the 6 T cell receptor beta chains listed below, sequenced in a study of T-cell reconstitution after alpha-beta-depleted transplantation in children. Unique molecular identifiers were built into the TCRbeta library. Each CDR3 protein is one row after TCRdb ran MiXCR on the PCR reads. The data show just over 950,000 distinct CDR3 sequences, with about 26% seen just once and over 25% held by the top ten. Sequencing was performed on PBMCs, mostly from graft donor cells, taken 360 days after TCRalphabeta/CD19-depleted stem cell transplant. Receptor source: a boy younger than two who had a stem cell transplant for SCID, so the T cells may come from the graft donor.

V gene TRBV14 combines with J gene TRBJ2-6, with D perhaps matching TRBD1 or TRBD2 (5 bases each). CDR3 length equals 18 residues. V lost 0 bases and J lost 0, with 12 bases in between. Germline loops: CDR1 SGHDN, CDR2 FVKESK. As DNA, the CDR3 is TGTGCCAGCAGCCAAGAGGGGCTGGGGACCTCTGGGGCCAACGTCCTGACTTTC. It yields the protein CASSQEGLGTSGANVLTF.

The table lists this clonotype with a few counts. J is TRBJ2-2 and V is TRBV6-2 or TRBV6-3; the match to TRBD1 covers 9 bases. The CDR3 is made up of 18 amino acids. The germline CDR1 and CDR2 sequences are MNHEY and SVGEGT. The J segment lost 5 bases and the V segment lost 7 bases, leaving 17 bases of the junction unmatched. The CDR3 sequence: CASIRPGQGPKETGELFF. CDR3 bases: TGTGCCAGCATTAGACCGGGACAGGGACCCAAAGAGACCGGGGAGCTGTTTTTT.

There are a few counts of this clonotype. CDR3: CSATTMTGGGETQYF. The CDR3 DNA reads TGCAGTGCTACCACTATGACAGGGGGAGGCGAGACCCAGTACTTC. This chain uses TRBV20-1 with TRBJ2-5; 9 bases map to TRBD1. Germline loops: CDR1 DFQATT, CDR2 SNEGSKA (reference sequence). The CDR3 runs to 15 residues. After removal of 4 bases from V and 5 bases from J, the junction contained 11 bases not matched to a gene.

This clonotype was seen a few times. This chain links TRBV29-1 with TRBJ1-1; D unclear. CDR3 size: 12 residues. Trimming shortened V by 4 bases and J by 1 base, and 7 bases separated the two germline ends. CDR1 and CDR2 from the germline V gene are SQVTM and ANQGSEA. DNA of the CDR3: TGCAGCGTTGCCCAGCAGAACACTGAAGCTTTCTTT. Translated: CSVAQQNTEAFF.

V gene TRBV29-1 combines with J gene TRBJ2-2, with 9 bases matching TRBD1. V dropped 6 bases and J dropped 6; count of bases not matched to a gene: 8. Germline V CDR1 and CDR2: SQVTM, ANQGSEA. The CDR3 is 14 residues long. CDR3 DNA: TGCAGCGTAAAGGGACAGGGTTTATCCGGGGAGCTGTTTTTT. Translation: CSVKGQGLSGELFF.

This chain joins TRBV6-1 and TRBJ2-7; D is uncertain. This CDR3 region has 14 residues. Germline loops: CDR1 MNHNS, CDR2 SASEGT. V was clipped by 1 base and J by 0 bases, with 7 bases between them. CDR3 protein: CASSEGYPSYEQYF. The DNA of the CDR3 is TGTGCCAGCAGTGAAGGGTACCCCTCCTACGAGCAGTACTTC.